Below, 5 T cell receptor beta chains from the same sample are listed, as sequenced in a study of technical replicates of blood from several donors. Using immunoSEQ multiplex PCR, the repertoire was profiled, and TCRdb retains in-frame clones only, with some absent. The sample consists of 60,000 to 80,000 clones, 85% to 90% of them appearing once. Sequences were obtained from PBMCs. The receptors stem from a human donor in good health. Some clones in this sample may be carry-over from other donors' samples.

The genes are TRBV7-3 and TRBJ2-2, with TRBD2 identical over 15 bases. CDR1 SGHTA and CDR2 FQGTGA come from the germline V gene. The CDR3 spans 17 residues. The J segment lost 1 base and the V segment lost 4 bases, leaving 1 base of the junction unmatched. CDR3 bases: TGTGCCAGCAGCTCGGGACTAGCGGGGGGGAACACCGGGGAGCTGTTTTTT. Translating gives CASSSGLAGGNTGELFF.

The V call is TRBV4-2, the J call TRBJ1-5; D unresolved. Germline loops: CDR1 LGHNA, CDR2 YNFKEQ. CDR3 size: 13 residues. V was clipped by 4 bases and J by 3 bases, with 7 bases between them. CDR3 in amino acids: CASSRGNNQPQHF. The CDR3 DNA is TGTGCCAGCAGCCGCGGGAACAATCAGCCCCAGCATTTT.

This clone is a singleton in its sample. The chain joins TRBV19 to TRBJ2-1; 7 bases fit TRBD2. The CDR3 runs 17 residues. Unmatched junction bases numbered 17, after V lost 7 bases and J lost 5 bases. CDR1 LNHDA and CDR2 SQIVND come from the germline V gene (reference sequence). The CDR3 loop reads CASTSPPGSGTDNEQFF. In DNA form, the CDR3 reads TGTGCCAGTACCTCGCCCCCCGGGAGCGGGACGGACAATGAGCAGTTCTTC.

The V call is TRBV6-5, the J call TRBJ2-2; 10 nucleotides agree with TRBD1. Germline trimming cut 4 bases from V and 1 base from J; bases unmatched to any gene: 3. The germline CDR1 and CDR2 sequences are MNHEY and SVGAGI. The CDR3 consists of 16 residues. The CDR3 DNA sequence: TGTGCCAGCAGTTCCGGGACAGGGGAGAACACCGGGGAGCTGTTTTTT. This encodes CASSSGTGENTGELFF.

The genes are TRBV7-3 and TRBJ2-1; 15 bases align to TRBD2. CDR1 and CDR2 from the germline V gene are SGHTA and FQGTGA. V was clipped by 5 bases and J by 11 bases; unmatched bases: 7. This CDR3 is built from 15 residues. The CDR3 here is CASSDGLAGGGKQFF. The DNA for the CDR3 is TGTGCCAGCAGCGACGGACTAGCGGGAGGGGGTAAGCAGTTCTTC.